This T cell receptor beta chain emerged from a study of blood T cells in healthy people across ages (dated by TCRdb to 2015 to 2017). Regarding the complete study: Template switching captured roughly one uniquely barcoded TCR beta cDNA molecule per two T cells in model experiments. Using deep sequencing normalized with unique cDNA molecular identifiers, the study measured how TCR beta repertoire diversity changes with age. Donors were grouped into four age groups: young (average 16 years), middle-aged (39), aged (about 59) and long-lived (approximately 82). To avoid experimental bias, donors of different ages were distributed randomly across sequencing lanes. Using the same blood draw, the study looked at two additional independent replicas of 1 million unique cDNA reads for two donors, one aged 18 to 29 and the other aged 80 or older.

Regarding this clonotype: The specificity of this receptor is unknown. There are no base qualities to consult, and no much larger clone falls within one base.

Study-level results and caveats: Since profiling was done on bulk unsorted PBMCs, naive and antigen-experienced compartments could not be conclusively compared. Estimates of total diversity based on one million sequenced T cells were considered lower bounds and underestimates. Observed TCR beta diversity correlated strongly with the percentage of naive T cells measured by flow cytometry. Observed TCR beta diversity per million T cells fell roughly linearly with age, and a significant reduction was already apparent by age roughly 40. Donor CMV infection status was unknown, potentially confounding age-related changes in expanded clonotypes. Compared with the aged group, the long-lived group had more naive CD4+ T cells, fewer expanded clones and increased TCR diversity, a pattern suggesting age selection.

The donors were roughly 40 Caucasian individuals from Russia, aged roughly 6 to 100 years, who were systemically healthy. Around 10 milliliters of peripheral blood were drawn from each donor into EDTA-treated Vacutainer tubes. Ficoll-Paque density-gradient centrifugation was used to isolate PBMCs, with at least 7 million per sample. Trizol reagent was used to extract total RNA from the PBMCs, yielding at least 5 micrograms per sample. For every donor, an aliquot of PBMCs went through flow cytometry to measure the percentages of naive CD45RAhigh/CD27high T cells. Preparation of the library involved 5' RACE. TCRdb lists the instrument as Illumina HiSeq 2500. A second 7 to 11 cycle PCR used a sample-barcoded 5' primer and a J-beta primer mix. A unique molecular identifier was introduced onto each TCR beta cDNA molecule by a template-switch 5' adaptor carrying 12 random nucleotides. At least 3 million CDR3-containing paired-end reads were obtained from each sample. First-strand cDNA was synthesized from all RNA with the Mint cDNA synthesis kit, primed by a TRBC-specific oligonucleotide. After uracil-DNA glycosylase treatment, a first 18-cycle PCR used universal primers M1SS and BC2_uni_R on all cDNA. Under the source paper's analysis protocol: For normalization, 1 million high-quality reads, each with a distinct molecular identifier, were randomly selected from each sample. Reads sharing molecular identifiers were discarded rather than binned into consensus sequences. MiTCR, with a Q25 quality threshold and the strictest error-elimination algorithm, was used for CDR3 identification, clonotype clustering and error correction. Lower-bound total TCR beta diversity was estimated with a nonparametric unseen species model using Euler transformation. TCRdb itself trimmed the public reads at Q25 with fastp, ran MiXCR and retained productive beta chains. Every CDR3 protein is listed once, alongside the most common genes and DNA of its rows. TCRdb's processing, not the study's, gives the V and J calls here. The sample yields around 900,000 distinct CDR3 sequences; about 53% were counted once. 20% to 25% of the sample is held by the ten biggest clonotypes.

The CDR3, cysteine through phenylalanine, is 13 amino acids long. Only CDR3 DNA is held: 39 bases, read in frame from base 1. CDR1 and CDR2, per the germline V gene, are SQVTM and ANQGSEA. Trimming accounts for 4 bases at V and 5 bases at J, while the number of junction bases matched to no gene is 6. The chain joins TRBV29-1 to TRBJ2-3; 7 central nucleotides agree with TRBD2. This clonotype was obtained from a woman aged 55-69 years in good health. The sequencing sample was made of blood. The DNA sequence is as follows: TGCAGCGTTGCTAGCGGAGGACGAGATACGCAGTATTTT. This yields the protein CSVASGGRDTQYF.